These 2 T cell receptor beta chains came from one sample sequenced in a study of T cells in Graves' hyperthyroidism and ophthalmopathy. RNA transcripts were the template for amplifying TCR beta CDR3 regions. RT-PCR in the first round (using the HTBI primer set) targeted the TCR CDR3. TCRdb used MiXCR to reprocess the multiplex PCR reads, holding one entry per CDR3 protein. This sample has around 520,000 distinct CDR3 sequences, with approximately 15% found just once. The sequencing sample was made of blood. All receptors derive from a middle-aged woman with Graves' hyperthyroidism.

The chain is built from TRBV20-1 and TRBJ1-6; no firm D call. Germline CDR1 and CDR2: DFQATT and SNEGSKA (reference sequence). The CDR3 length is 12 residues. Trimming took 0 bases from V and 10 from J, leaving 7 bases between them. CDR3 in amino acids: CSARDSRSPLHF. The CDR3 nucleotides are TGCAGTGCTAGAGATTCAAGATCACCCCTCCACTTT.

The genes are TRBV6-1 and TRBJ1-2, with 8 bases identical to TRBD1. From germline, CDR1 is MNHNS and CDR2 SASEGT. The CDR3 contains 13 residues. The V segment lost 5 bases and the J segment 8 bases; nucleotides outside the gene matches: 7. This CDR3 reads CASSPDRVEGYTF. The CDR3 DNA is TGTGCCAGCAGTCCGGACAGGGTTGAGGGCTACACCTTC.